These T cell receptor beta chains were read from a single sample in a study of response to subunit inactivated influenza vaccine. TCRdb ran MiXCR on the RT-PCR reads and lists one entry per CDR3 protein. The profile shows around 470,000 distinct CDR3 sequences, approximately 7.3% of them singletons. The specimen comprised PBMCs from blood, sampled less than 30 months after vaccination. These receptors were obtained from a man aged 45 to 70 who received an inactivated influenza vaccine. Each CDR3 is given with its conserved first and last residue. A D gene is named only where the DNA matches it firmly. Size is omitted from some rows. Given values are once, few, many or a class for expanded clones.

-,TRBV18,TRBJ2-3,-,TGTGCCAGCTCACTATCCATCGGTTCAGATACGCAGTATTTT,CASSLSIGSDTQYF
-,TRBV5-1,TRBJ2-3,-,TGCGCCAGCAGCTTGGGGTCAGTCGGCACAGATACGCAGTATTTT,CASSLGSVGTDTQYF
TRBD1,TRBV5-1,TRBJ2-7,-,TGCGCGAGCAGCTTGGACAGGACGACAGGCGAGCAGTACTTC,CASSLDRTTGEQYF
-,TRBV5-6,TRBJ2-7,few,TGTGCCAGCAACATTTTAGACCGGGGCCACGAGCAGTACTTC,CASNILDRGHEQYF
-,TRBV10-3,TRBJ1-1,-,TGTGCCATCAGGGACTCGGGGATGACTGAAGCTTTCTTT,CAIRDSGMTEAFF
TRBD1,TRBV4-3,TRBJ2-7,-,TGCGCCAGCAGCCAAGATGGGACAGAGAGCTCCTACGAGCAGTACTTC,CASSQDGTESSYEQYF
-,TRBV5-5,TRBJ2-7,-,TGTGCCAGCAGCTTTCGACAGGCGACCTACGAGCAGTACTTC,CASSFRQATYEQYF
TRBD1,TRBV6-5,TRBJ2-7,few,TGTGCCAGCAGTTACTCGCTCCAGGGGGACTCCTACGAGCAGTACTTC,CASSYSLQGDSYEQYF
TRBD2,TRBV2,TRBJ2-4,many,TGTGCCAGCATGCAACTAGCGCTAGGTAAAAACATTCAGTACTTC,CASMQLALGKNIQYF
TRBD2,TRBV12-3/TRBV12-4,TRBJ2-2,many,TGTGCCAGCAGTTTAGTCCGACTAGCGCTAAGCACCGGGGAGCTGTTTTTT,CASSLVRLALSTGELFF
-,TRBV12-3/TRBV12-4,TRBJ1-4,few,TGTGCCAGCAGTACCAGCATTAATGAAAAACTGTTTTTT,CASSTSINEKLFF
-,TRBV28,TRBJ2-5,-,TGTGCCAGCAGAGAAGAAGAGACCCAGTACTTC,CASREEETQYF
-,TRBV12-3/TRBV12-4,TRBJ2-1,-,TGTGCCAGCAGTTTAGAGACTAGTAGCAATGAGCAGTTCTTC,CASSLETSSNEQFF
TRBD2,TRBV5-5,TRBJ2-1,-,TGTGCCAGCAGCCCATTAGGAGCGGGGGGGCCTTACAATGAGCAGTTCTTC,CASSPLGAGGPYNEQFF
-,TRBV15,TRBJ2-7,-,TGTGCCACCAGCAGAGATACGAACAGGGCCCACGAGCAGTACTTC,CATSRDTNRAHEQYF
-,TRBV25-1,TRBJ2-7,once,TGTGCCAGCAGTGAATATCGTAGGGACAACTACGAGCAGTACTTC,CASSEYRRDNYEQYF
TRBD1,TRBV6-2/TRBV6-3,TRBJ2-7,few,TGTGCCAGCAGTCGCTACAGGGGTGACTACGAGCAGTACTTC,CASSRYRGDYEQYF
TRBD2,TRBV7-9,TRBJ2-3,-,TGTGCCAGCAGCTTAGGGGGGGGACCCCGAACAGATACGCAGTATTTT,CASSLGGGPRTDTQYF
-,TRBV20-1,TRBJ2-1,few,TGCAGTGCCATAGCGGACTCCTACAATGAGCAGTTCTTC,CSAIADSYNEQFF